Shown below are 22 T cell receptor beta chains from a single sample sequenced in a study of CD8 T cells in ankylosing spondylitis. TCRdb analysed the 5' RACE reads with MiXCR anew, one entry per CDR3 protein. This table holds under 450,000 distinct CDR3 sequences, approximately 22% found once. Input material: blood, either unsorted or a sorted T cell fraction (not recorded which). Every receptor here comes from a male donor with ankylosing spondylitis or in good health (not recorded which).

The chain joins TRBV10-3 to TRBJ1-1; 7 bases map to TRBD1. The J segment lost 5 bases and the V segment lost 3 bases, leaving 15 bases of the junction unmatched. This CDR3 contains 17 residues. Germline loops: CDR1 ENHRY, CDR2 SYGVKD. DNA for the CDR3: TGTGCCATCAGTGACCTCTCGTCTGACAGGGACGGGACTGAAGCTTTCTTT. Residues: CAISDLSSDRDGTEAFF.

The chain recombines TRBV29-1 with TRBJ1-2; D gene ambiguous. The CDR3 has 12 amino acids. CDR1 is SQVTM, CDR2 ANQGSEA, per germline. V was cut by 7 bases and J by 4 bases, with 13 bases left in between. This CDR3 is CSAVESVYGYTF. CDR3 bases: TGCAGCGCCGTAGAATCCGTCTATGGCTACACCTTC.

This sequence joins TRBV2 and TRBJ2-1; D could derive from TRBD1 or TRBD2 (5 bases each). V was pared by 4 bases and J by 2 bases, with 21 bases between. The length of the CDR3 is 18 residues. Germline V gene sequence: CDR1 SNHLY, CDR2 FYNNEI. The CDR3 loop reads CASSGAQTGTMPYNEQFF. CDR3 nucleotide sequence: TGTGCCAGCAGTGGGGCTCAGACCGGGACCATGCCCTACAATGAGCAGTTCTTC.

This clonotype was found a few times. This chain connects TRBV6-5 to TRBJ2-7; 9 bases fit TRBD1. CDR3 length equals 16 residues. Germline CDR1 MNHEY, CDR2 SVGAGI. V shed 0 bases and J 4 bases; nucleotides not matched to a gene: 7. Here the CDR3 reads CASSYSPGQGIYEQYF. CDR3 DNA sequence: TGTGCCAGCAGTTACTCCCCCGGACAGGGGATTTACGAGCAGTACTTC.

This clonotype was seen a few times. The chain joins TRBV9 to TRBJ2-3; possibly TRBD1 or TRBD2 for D (5 bases each). V lost 3 bases and J 0 bases, leaving 8 bases between the germline ends. Germline CDR1 is SGDLS and CDR2 is YYNGEE. CDR3 length equals 14 residues. The CDR3 DNA sequence: TGTGCCAGCAGCGACCGGGACAGCACAGATACGCAGTATTTT. Its protein is CASSDRDSTDTQYF. Supplemented by reference TRBV9 and TRBJ2-3, the full variable domain reads DSGVTQTPKHLITATGQRVTLRCSPRSGDLSVYWYQQSLDQGLQFLIQYYNGEERAKGNILERFSAQQFPDLHSELNLSSLELGDSALYFCASSDRDSTDTQYFGPGTRLTVL.

The chain employs TRBV29-1 and TRBJ2-7; 8 bases fit TRBD2. Trimming cost V 4 bases and J 3 bases; bases outside gene matches: 5. Per the germline V gene, CDR1 is SQVTM and CDR2 is ANQGSEA. CDR3 size: 13 residues. CDR3 DNA: TGCAGCGTTGTGAGGGCGGGGGGCTACGAGCAGTACTTC. It yields the protein CSVVRAGGYEQYF.

The CDR3 nucleotides are TGCAGCGTTGGTGAAAATGGCTACACCTTC. Amino acids: CSVGENGYTF. The V and J genes are TRBV29-1 and TRBJ1-2; D unresolved. Germline assignment: CDR1 SQVTM and CDR2 ANQGSEA. V lost 4 bases and J 6 bases, leaving 6 bases between the germline ends. The CDR3 is 10 residues long.

The chain employs TRBV20-1 and TRBJ2-7; D perhaps matches TRBD1 (6 bases). CDR1 is DFQATT, CDR2 SNEGSKA, per germline (reference sequence). The length of the CDR3 is 16 residues. Trimming removed 7 bases at V and 3 bases at J, with 25 bases between. CDR3 amino acids: CSVPPIGRDIYYEQYF. CDR3 bases: TGCAGTGTCCCCCCCATCGGCCGGGACATTTACTACGAGCAGTACTTC.

This clonotype was recorded a few times. The J gene is TRBJ1-2, the V gene TRBV27, with TRBD1 matching 9 bases. After removal of 6 bases from V and 7 bases from J, the junction contained 9 bases not matched to a gene. CDR3 length: 14 amino acids. Germline CDR1 and CDR2: MNHEY and SMNVEV (reference sequence). The CDR3 coding sequence is TGTGCCAGCAGCCCGACAGGGGGGGGAAGTGGCTACACCTTC. Translating gives CASSPTGGGSGYTF.

The chain links TRBV7-6 to TRBJ2-7; D uncertain. CDR1 is SGHVS and CDR2 is FNYEAQ in the germline V gene. V was clipped by 3 bases and J by 2 bases, with 8 bases between them. The CDR3 covers 13 residues. CDR3 loop: CASSFPATYEQYF. CDR3 sequence (DNA): TGTGCCAGCAGCTTTCCCGCCACCTACGAGCAGTACTTC.

The chain combines TRBV20-1 with TRBJ2-7; TRBD1 matches at 7 bases. The J segment lost 4 bases and the V segment lost 1 base, leaving 10 bases of the junction unmatched. Germline values: CDR1 DFQATT, CDR2 SNEGSKA (reference sequence). The CDR3 has 15 amino acids. The CDR3 nucleotides read TGCAGTGCTAGAGGACAGGGAACTCCACTGTACGAGCAGTACTTC. It codes for CSARGQGTPLYEQYF.

Only a few counts were recorded for this clonotype. The J gene is TRBJ2-7, the V gene TRBV3-1; TRBD2 matches 13 bases. The CDR3 covers 16 residues. Germline trimming cut 4 bases from V and 2 bases from J; bases unmatched to any gene: 5. Germline CDR1 is LGHDT and CDR2 is YNNKEL (reference sequence). Here the CDR3 DNA reads TGTGCCAGCAGCCCCACGGGACTAGCGGGAACCTACGAGCAGTACTTC. It codes for CASSPTGLAGTYEQYF.

This clonotype was picked up a small number of times. The chain joins TRBV12-3 or TRBV12-4 to TRBJ1-6; 10 positions agree with TRBD1. This CDR3 is built from 14 residues. With 7 bases clipped from V and 7 bases from J, the junction kept 4 bases outside the gene matches. The CDR3 nucleotides read TGTGCCAGCAATACGGGACAGGGGAATTCACCCCTCCACTTT. This sequence encodes CASNTGQGNSPLHF.

The chain employs TRBV2 and TRBJ2-7, with TRBD1 matching over 9 bases. V lost 0 bases to trimming and J lost 4 bases; unmatched junction nucleotides: 4. The CDR3 length is 15 residues. The germline V gene has CDR1 SNHLY and CDR2 FYNNEI. The DNA for the CDR3 is TGTGCCAGCAGTGAAGCTGACAGGGGGAAATACGAGCAGTACTTC. This translates into CASSEADRGKYEQYF.

This clonotype came up a few times. This rearrangement joins TRBV6-1 to TRBJ2-2; either TRBD1 or TRBD2 may supply D (6 bases each). The CDR3 runs to 15 residues. Germline CDR1 MNHNS, CDR2 SASEGT. Between the trimmed V and J ends, which lost 6 bases and 9 bases, there was a span of 20 bases. CDR3 in amino acids: CASSPGAGLTRELFF. The DNA of the CDR3 is TGTGCCAGCAGCCCAGGGGCCGGACTAACGAGGGAGCTGTTTTTT.

V and J are TRBV5-1 and TRBJ2-7; 7 bases map to TRBD1. The CDR3 loop spans 13 amino acids. The V and J ends lost 7 bases and 1 base, in that order; junction bases with no gene match: 5. Per the germline V gene, CDR1 is SGHRS and CDR2 is YFSETQ. The CDR3 DNA sequence: TGCGCCAGCCGATCGACAGGGTCCTACGAGCAGTACTTC. Translated: CASRSTGSYEQYF.

This clonotype was seen only once. The chain carries TRBV4-1 and TRBJ2-7, with D perhaps matching TRBD1 (5 bases). Between the trimmed V and J ends, which lost 1 base and 3 bases, there was a span of 10 bases. Germline loops: CDR1 MGHRA, CDR2 YSYEKL. The CDR3 loop spans 14 amino acids. CDR3 residues: CASSQAKGHYEQYF. Written as DNA, the CDR3 is TGCGCCAGCAGCCAAGCTAAGGGGCACTACGAGCAGTACTTC.

This clonotype has just a few counts. The rearrangement links TRBV15 to TRBJ2-5; 7 bases fit TRBD1. The CDR3 spans 14 residues. Germline assignment: CDR1 LNHNV and CDR2 YYDKDF (reference sequence). The J segment lost 2 bases and the V segment lost 5 bases, leaving 5 bases of the junction unmatched. CDR3 sequence reads: CATSEGAIQETQYF. The CDR3 bases are TGTGCCACCAGCGAGGGGGCGATTCAAGAGACCCAGTACTTC.

The sample holds a few counts of this clonotype. The gene calls are TRBV7-8 and TRBJ2-5; D could derive from TRBD1 or TRBD2 (5 bases each). The CDR3 has 15 amino acids. V was trimmed by 2 bases and J by 5 bases, leaving 15 bases between them. CDR1 SGHVS and CDR2 FQNEAQ come from the germline V gene. The CDR3 coding sequence is TGTGCCAGCAGCTTATCGTGGGACCCTCGGGAGACCCAGTACTTC. Translating gives CASSLSWDPRETQYF.

This chain connects TRBV7-9 to TRBJ2-7; the match to TRBD2 covers 7 bases. Germline V gene sequence: CDR1 SEHNR, CDR2 FQNEAQ (reference sequence). The CDR3 consists of 13 residues. V shed 4 bases, J shed 7 bases, and the junction held 7 bases outside the gene matches. The CDR3 nucleotides are TGTGCCAGCAGCTGGGAGGGAGTGGGAGAGCAGTACTTC. Protein: CASSWEGVGEQYF.

This clonotype was detected only a few times. This sequence joins TRBV6-1 and TRBJ2-2, with 7 positions matching TRBD2. CDR3 length equals 15 residues. The ends lost 3 bases at V and 5 bases at J; junction bases unmatched: 6. CDR1 and CDR2 from the germline V gene are MNHNS and SASEGT. CDR3 in amino acids: CASSDLAVGTGELFF. CDR3 DNA sequence: TGTGCCAGCAGTGATCTAGCGGTGGGGACCGGGGAGCTGTTTTTT.

This clonotype was picked up a small number of times. The chain employs TRBV5-1 and TRBJ2-1; 7 nucleotides line up with TRBD2. The CDR3 is 14 amino acids. From germline, CDR1 is SGHRS and CDR2 YFSETQ. The V and J ends lost 5 bases and 8 bases, in that order; junction bases with no gene match: 10. DNA of the CDR3: TGCGCCAGCAGTGGGCCCCGGGAGGCCGATGAGCAGTTCTTC. Amino acid sequence: CASSGPREADEQFF. The full variable domain, in which reference TRBV5-1 and TRBJ2-1 provide the parts outside the CDR3, is KAGVTQTPRYLIKTRGQQVTLSCSPISGHRSVSWYQQTPGQGLQFLFEYFSETQRNKGNFPGRFSGRQFSNSRSEMNVSTLELGDSALYLCASSGPREADEQFFGPGTRLTVL.